Here is one T cell receptor beta chain with its context. Only one count was recorded for this clone. Its antigen is still unknown. No clone much larger than this one lies a single base away; base qualities are absent. TCRbeta CDR3 regions were amplified from genomic DNA by means of the immunoSEQ Assay, a bias-controlled multiplex PCR. Turning to the authors' computational methods: The number of nucleated cells in each sample was estimated from the amplification of reference gene primers within the assay. Sequence reads were collapsed and filtered to measure the absolute abundance of every unique TCRbeta CDR3 rearrangement. Productive Simpson clonality was computed per sample as the square root of Simpson's diversity index over productive rearrangements. Drawn from immuneACCESS, this table holds only the in-frame rearrangements with V and J called that TCRdb kept. Clones are partly lost; checked studies trace under half to an unresolved V gene and leave the rest unexplained. V, J and clone size reflect that table, while D and trimming were determined from the DNA. The table for this sample lists approximately 170,000 clones; roughly 88% of them were counted only once. Approximately 1.2% of the sample is taken by the ten largest.

The sample belongs to a study of blood T cell repertoires in COVID-19 (TCRdb year 2020). At the level of the whole study: Samples from collaborators originated in the United States, Italy and Spain and spanned both the acute and convalescent phases of COVID-19. The prospective study material was composed of cDNA or gDNA derived from T cells, B-cell-depleted T cells, or PBMCs. The dataset comprised deeply sampled blood TCRbeta repertoires from subjects exposed to, actively infected with, or recovered from COVID-19. The repertoires were made available in a free public database intended to serve as a resource for research on the immune response to SARS-CoV-2. Samples were obtained from the ongoing ImmuneRACE study (first 160 participants) and from roughly 1,300 subjects provided by 6 global collaborators. Nearly every sample came with metadata listing a de-identified subject ID, COVID-19 status, age in years and sex. Where available, HLA class I and class II types were obtained from metadata supplied by the sample provider rather than from assay-based typing.

The investigation overall reported the following: How much clinical and demographic metadata was included differed by source and by participant, and the metadata was provided uncurated.

Relative to germline, V is 4 bases shorter and J is 3 bases shorter, with 12 bases between their ends. The germline V gene gives CDR1 as SNHLY and CDR2 as FYNNEI. Including cysteine and phenylalanine, the CDR3 has 15 amino acids. Of all the DNA, just the CDR3 is kept, 45 bases in frame from base 1. A second Seattle source provided samples from volunteer blood donors who had recovered from COVID-19. Each collaborating institution followed its own protocols to collect whole blood in K2EDTA tubes. Collaborator samples were shipped for TCRbeta analysis as frozen whole blood, isolated PBMCs, or DNA extracted from either sample type.

This receptor was obtained from a man aged 55 to 70 who had recovered from COVID-19. What was sequenced was peripheral blood. The chain was built from TRBV2 and TRBJ2-2; a tentative D match to TRBD1 spans 6 bases. The DNA reads as follows: TGTGCCAGCAGTGTCAGGGGTTACGACACCGGGGAGCTGTTTTTT. Translated, it reads CASSVRGYDTGELFF.